Presented here are 8 T cell receptor beta chains from one specimen sequenced in a study of blood T cell repertoires in COVID-19. Sequencing used immunoSEQ multiplex PCR; TCRdb keeps in-frame clones, though not all of them. The sample yields 140,000 or so clones, around 84% seen once. Material: peripheral blood. These receptors all come from a human donor in a cohort sampled during active COVID-19.

The chain combines TRBV6-6 with TRBJ1-6; 10 bases are a match to TRBD1. The CDR3 length is 15 residues. V lost 3 bases, J lost 6 bases, and 2 bases stayed unmatched. Germline V gene sequence: CDR1 MNHNY, CDR2 SVGAGI (reference sequence). This CDR3 reads CASSYGDRGNSPLHF. The CDR3, as DNA: TGTGCCAGCAGTTATGGGGACAGGGGTAATTCACCCCTCCACTTT.

DNA for the CDR3: TGTGCCAGCAGTTTAGGGGGGTTACCTTATGGCTACACCTTC. Its translation is CASSLGGLPYGYTF. The chain employs TRBV27 and TRBJ1-2; a possible D gene is TRBD1 (5 bases). V lost 2 bases, J lost 5 bases, and 12 bases lay in between. Germline V CDR1 and CDR2: MNHEY, SMNVEV (reference sequence). This CDR3 has 14 amino acids.

The chain couples TRBV9 to TRBJ2-7; 8 bases match TRBD1. CDR1 is SGDLS and CDR2 is YYNGEE in the germline V gene. CDR3 size: 15 residues. V was clipped by 0 bases and J by 4 bases; unmatched bases: 6. The CDR3 spells CASSVAPGGEYEQYV. As DNA, the CDR3 is TGTGCCAGCAGCGTAGCGCCAGGGGGCGAGTACGAGCAGTACGTC.

The chain recombines TRBV5-1 with TRBJ1-4; possible D gene TRBD1, 6 bases. This CDR3 comprises 16 residues. Trimming pared 2 bases from V and 3 bases from J, leaving 14 bases between. Germline CDR1 reads SGHRS; CDR2 reads YFSETQ. The CDR3 sequence is CASSFTGIGSNEKLFF. For the CDR3, the DNA is TGCGCCAGCAGCTTTACAGGGATCGGATCTAATGAAAAACTGTTTTTT.

This chain connects TRBV28 to TRBJ2-1, with a tentative D call TRBD1 (5 bases). Trimming pared 7 bases from V and 5 bases from J, leaving 12 bases between. CDR1 and CDR2 (germline): MDHEN, SYDVKM. The CDR3 length is 13 residues. The CDR3: CASTQAQDNEQFF. As DNA, the CDR3 is TGTGCCAGCACCCAGGCACAGGACAATGAGCAGTTCTTC.

This clone was seen more than once but under ten times. The V gene is TRBV10-3, the J gene TRBJ2-7; 7 nucleotides match TRBD1. The V gene's germline CDR1 is ENHRY and CDR2 SYGVKD. The length of the CDR3 is 14 residues. J was trimmed by 4 bases and V by 4 bases; bases with no gene match: 7. The CDR3 nucleotides are TGTGCCATCAGTGCACAGGACAGGATATACGAGCAGTACGTC. It translates to CAISAQDRIYEQYV.

This chain uses TRBV19 with TRBJ1-1; a possible D gene is TRBD1 (6 bases). This CDR3 comprises 13 residues. The ends were cut back, 7 bases at V and 7 bases at J, with 16 bases in the middle. The germline CDR1 and CDR2 sequences are LNHDA and SQIVND (reference sequence). The CDR3 DNA reads TGTGCCAGTACGTCAGGGGAGCGCGTTGAAGCTTTCTTT. Encoded protein: CASTSGERVEAFF.

This chain uses TRBV10-3 with TRBJ2-1, with 14 bases lining up with TRBD2. V dropped 2 bases and J dropped 8; count of bases not matched to a gene: 8. Germline V lookup: CDR1 ENHRY, CDR2 SYGVKD. The CDR3 contains 17 residues. Here the CDR3 DNA reads TGTGCCATCAGTGAGAGGACTAGCGGGGGGAGAAGGGATGAGCAGTTCTTC. It codes for CAISERTSGGRRDEQFF.